The 8 T cell receptor beta chains in this list originate from one sample, sequenced in a study of CD8+ T cells in alopecia areata. Reverse transcription of extracted RNA yielded cDNA, which provided the sequencing template. The data were produced by immunoSEQ multiplex PCR, yet TCRdb's version contains in-frame clones alone and is incomplete. This table has almost 250,000 clones, under 80% appearing once. Sequenced here: CD4+ T cells sorted from blood, sampled at week 0. All receptors derive from a human donor with alopecia areata.

This clone was counted a few times. The V and J genes are TRBV7-9 and TRBJ1-4, with D uncertain. V was clipped by 8 bases and J by 8 bases, with 15 bases between them. The length of the CDR3 is 13 residues. Germline V gives CDR1 SEHNR, CDR2 FQNEAQ (reference sequence). CDR3 DNA: TGTGCCAGCGAACGGGGTTTAGGGGAAAAACTGTTTTTT. It translates to CASERGLGEKLFF.

The chain has TRBV30 and TRBJ2-7, with TRBD1 matching 10 bases. This CDR3 spans 13 amino acids. CDR1 GTSNPN and CDR2 SVGIG come from the germline V gene (reference sequence). The V gene end was trimmed by 2 bases and the J gene end by 3 bases; junction bases not matched to a gene: 1. The CDR3 region is CAWSWTGGYEQYF. CDR3 sequence (DNA): TGTGCCTGGAGTTGGACAGGGGGCTACGAGCAGTACTTC.

V usage is TRBV30 and J usage is TRBJ2-7, with D unresolved. V shed 0 bases and J shed 4 bases, with 10 bases lying between them. Per the germline V gene, CDR1 is GTSNPN and CDR2 is SVGIG (reference sequence). This CDR3 is built from 13 residues. The CDR3 spells CAWSVRLLYEQYF. CDR3 bases: TGTGCCTGGAGTGTTAGACTGCTATACGAGCAGTACTTC.

This rearrangement joins TRBV30 to TRBJ1-2; TRBD1 aligns across 7 bases. This CDR3 has 13 amino acids. Germline V gene sequence: CDR1 GTSNPN, CDR2 SVGIG (reference sequence). V lost 4 bases, J lost 3 bases, and 5 bases stayed unmatched. The CDR3 protein is CAWTRGRDYGYTF. As DNA, the CDR3 is TGTGCCTGGACAAGGGGGCGCGACTATGGCTACACCTTC.

The rearrangement uses TRBV7-6 and TRBJ2-7, with D tentatively TRBD1 (6 bases). This CDR3 is 13 amino acids long. Looked up from germline, CDR1 is SGHVS and CDR2 is FNYEAQ. V gave up 1 base and J gave up 5 bases, with 9 bases separating them. DNA for the CDR3: TGTGCCAGCAGCTTAGGAAACAGGGACGAGCAGTACTTC. Translating gives CASSLGNRDEQYF.

A few counts support this clone. The rearrangement joins TRBV29-1 to TRBJ1-1; D not resolved. Trimming pared 6 bases from V and 3 bases from J, leaving 11 bases between. The CDR3 loop spans 12 amino acids. The germline V gene encodes CDR1 SQVTM and CDR2 ANQGSEA. CDR3 in amino acids: CSVLDWDTEAFF. In DNA form, the CDR3 reads TGCAGCGTGCTAGATTGGGACACTGAAGCTTTCTTT.

The chain employs TRBV5-1 and TRBJ1-2, with D possibly being TRBD1 (6 bases). CDR3 length: 12 residues. V lost 3 bases to trimming and J lost 6 bases, with 9 bases between them. CDR1 SGHRS and CDR2 YFSETQ come from the germline V gene. Here the CDR3 reads CASSYDRNGYTF. DNA of the CDR3: TGCGCCAGCAGCTACGACAGGAATGGCTACACCTTC.

The rearrangement uses TRBV28 and TRBJ2-7, with TRBD2 matching over 9 bases. Germline CDR1 and CDR2: MDHEN and SYDVKM. Trimming at V came to 7 bases and at J to 3 bases, leaving 1 base not matched to a gene. This CDR3 contains 12 residues. CDR3 residues: CASTSGVYEQYF. Written as DNA, the CDR3 is TGTGCCAGCACTAGCGGGGTCTACGAGCAGTACTTC.